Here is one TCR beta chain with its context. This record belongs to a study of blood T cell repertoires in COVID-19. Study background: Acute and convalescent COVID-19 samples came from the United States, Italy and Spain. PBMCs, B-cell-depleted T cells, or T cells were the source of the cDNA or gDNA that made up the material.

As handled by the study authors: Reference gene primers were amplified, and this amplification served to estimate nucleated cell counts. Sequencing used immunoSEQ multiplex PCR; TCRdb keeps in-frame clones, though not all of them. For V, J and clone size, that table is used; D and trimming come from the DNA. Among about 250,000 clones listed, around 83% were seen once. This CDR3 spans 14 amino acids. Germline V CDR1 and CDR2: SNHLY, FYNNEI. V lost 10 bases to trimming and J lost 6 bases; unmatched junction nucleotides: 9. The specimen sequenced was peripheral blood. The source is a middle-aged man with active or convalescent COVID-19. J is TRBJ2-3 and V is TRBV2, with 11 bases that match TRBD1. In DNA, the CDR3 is TGTGCCACTGGACAGGGGGCTAATATGGATACGCAGTATTTT. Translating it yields CATGQGANMDTQYF.